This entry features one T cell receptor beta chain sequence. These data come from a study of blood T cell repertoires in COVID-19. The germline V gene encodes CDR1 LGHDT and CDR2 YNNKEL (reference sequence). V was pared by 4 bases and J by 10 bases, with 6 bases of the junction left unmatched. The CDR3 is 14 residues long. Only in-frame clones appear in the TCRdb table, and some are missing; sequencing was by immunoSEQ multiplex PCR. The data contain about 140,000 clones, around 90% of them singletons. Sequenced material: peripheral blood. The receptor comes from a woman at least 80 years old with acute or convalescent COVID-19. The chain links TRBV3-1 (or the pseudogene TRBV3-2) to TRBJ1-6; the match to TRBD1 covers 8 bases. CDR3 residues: CASSPSGQGSPLHF. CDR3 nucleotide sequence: TGTGCCAGCAGCCCGTCTGGACAGGGATCACCCCTCCACTTT.